Below are 24 T cell receptor beta chains sequenced from a single sample in a study of Ad26.COV2.S vaccination and SARS-CoV-2 variants. Libraries were prepared by immunoSEQ multiplex PCR; TCRdb keeps only in-frame clonotypes and omits some of them. The sample contains approximately 350,000 clones, roughly 84% of which appear only once. Documented treatment: around 19 received Ad26.COV2.S at low or high dose, single or two shots; about 5 received placebo; per-sample allocation not given. Sampling took place 63 days after the first vaccine or placebo injection. Sequenced here: peripheral blood, sampled in a trial of Ad26.COV2.S vaccine versus placebo. These receptors came from a person between 18 and 65 years old who received the Ad26.COV2.S COVID-19 vaccine or a placebo.

The chain has TRBV12-3 or TRBV12-4 and TRBJ2-1; D gene unclear. This CDR3 comprises 10 residues. The germline V and J ends were trimmed by 6 bases and 6 bases, with 3 bases remaining between them. CDR3 nucleotides: TGTGCCAGCAGGGCCAATGAGCAGTTCTTC. This encodes CASRANEQFF.

This clone was counted a few times. The chain recombines TRBV5-4 with TRBJ2-1; 11 positions match TRBD2. The CDR3 runs 15 residues. V lost 5 bases and J lost 9; bases outside the gene matches: 10. Germline CDR1 and CDR2: SGHNT and YYREEE (reference sequence). Here the CDR3 reads CASSPLAGASGEQFF. The CDR3 DNA sequence: TGTGCCAGCAGTCCACTAGCGGGGGCCTCCGGTGAGCAGTTCTTC.

CDR3 sequence (DNA): TGTGCCAGTAGTACAAACAGGGGACTCGGCAATGAGCAGTTCTTC. It is translated as CASSTNRGLGNEQFF. The V call is TRBV19, the J call TRBJ2-1, with D perhaps matching TRBD1 (7 bases). The germline CDR1 and CDR2 sequences are LNHDA and SQIVND (reference sequence). V lost 4 bases to trimming and J lost 6 bases, with 16 bases between them. CDR3 length: 15 amino acids.

This clone was seen a few times. The rearrangement uses TRBV9 and TRBJ1-6; no firm D call. The CDR3 runs 15 residues. The V and J ends lost 2 bases and 7 bases respectively, with 13 bases between them. The germline V gene has CDR1 SGDLS and CDR2 YYNGEE. The CDR3 DNA reads TGTGCCAGCAGCGTCCGGGAAGGGATGAATTCACCCCTCCACTTT. This sequence encodes CASSVREGMNSPLHF.

The rearrangement links TRBV5-4 to TRBJ2-1; 10 bases map to TRBD2. J gave up 1 base and V 4 bases, and 5 bases lay outside the gene matches. Germline V gene lookup returns CDR1 SGHNT and CDR2 YYREEE (reference sequence). The CDR3 extends over 16 amino acids. The CDR3 nucleotides read TGTGCCAGCAGCATAATTAGCGGGGGGTCCTACAATGAGCAGTTCTTC. Its protein product is CASSIISGGSYNEQFF.

J is TRBJ2-3 and V is TRBV30; D is unresolved. Between the trimmed V and J ends, which lost 0 bases and 3 bases, there was a span of 4 bases. The CDR3 is 12 amino acids. Germline CDR1 GTSNPN, CDR2 SVGIG (reference sequence). The CDR3 DNA follows: TGTGCCTGGAGTGTACTAACAGATACGCAGTATTTT. It yields the protein CAWSVLTDTQYF.

In this sample, this clone turned up once. This chain connects TRBV6-5 to TRBJ1-4, with a weak D call TRBD1 (6 bases). The ends were cut back, 6 bases at V and 11 bases at J, with 13 bases in the middle. Germline CDR1 reads MNHEY; CDR2 reads SVGAGI. The CDR3 length is 12 residues. CDR3 region: CASRVDSSKLFF. CDR3 sequence (DNA): TGTGCCAGCAGGGTGGACAGTTCGAAACTGTTTTTT.

The chain is built from TRBV5-1 and TRBJ2-7; D may be TRBD1 or TRBD2 (7 bases each). This CDR3 region has 14 residues. The germline V gene encodes CDR1 SGHRS and CDR2 YFSETQ. V lost 4 bases and J lost 0, with 11 bases in between. CDR3 bases: TGCGCCAGCAGCGGGAGGGACAGCTCCTACGAGCAGTACTTC. Its translation is CASSGRDSSYEQYF. The variable domain in full, completed from reference TRBV5-1 and TRBJ2-7, reads KAGVTQTPRYLIKTRGQQVTLSCSPISGHRSVSWYQQTPGQGLQFLFEYFSETQRNKGNFPGRFSGRQFSNSRSEMNVSTLELGDSALYLCASSGRDSSYEQYFGPGTRLTVT.

This rearrangement joins TRBV7-6 to TRBJ1-5, with 10 bases fitting TRBD1. The CDR3 runs 15 residues. V lost 4 bases to trimming and J lost 6 bases; unmatched junction nucleotides: 6. CDR1 SGHVS and CDR2 FNYEAQ come from the germline V gene. CDR3 in DNA: TGTGCCAGCAGCTCTGGGACAGGGGTCGGTCAGCCCCAGCATTTT. As protein: CASSSGTGVGQPQHF.

The chain couples TRBV2 to TRBJ2-3; D is perhaps TRBD1 (5 bases). This CDR3 region has 13 residues. V lost 6 bases and J lost 8, with 15 bases in between. Germline V gives CDR1 SNHLY, CDR2 FYNNEI. The DNA of the CDR3 is TGTGCCAGCAGAAGCCAGGGCCCAGGTACGCAGTATTTT. It specifies CASRSQGPGTQYF.

This rearrangement joins TRBV7-9 to TRBJ2-1, with D perhaps being TRBD1 or TRBD2 (5 bases each). Germline V CDR1 and CDR2: SEHNR, FQNEAQ (reference sequence). This CDR3 spans 14 amino acids. Trimming removed 4 bases from V and 12 bases from J, with 19 bases in between. For the CDR3, the DNA is TGTGCCAGCAGCTCCCTCGGGGACGGGCCTACGCAGTTCTTC. Translation: CASSSLGDGPTQFF.

This CDR3 is CASEDSSYGYTF. CDR3 in DNA: TGTGCCAGTGAGGACAGCTCCTATGGCTACACCTTC. The genes are TRBV19 and TRBJ1-2; perhaps TRBD1 as D (6 bases). This CDR3 contains 12 residues. Germline V gene lookup returns CDR1 LNHDA and CDR2 SQIVND (reference sequence). The V end was cut by 8 bases, the J end by 4 bases, with 11 bases between. Combining the CDR3 with reference TRBV19 and TRBJ1-2 gives the whole variable domain DGGITQSPKYLFRKEGQNVTLSCEQNLNHDAMYWYRQDPGQGLRLIYYSQIVNDFQKGDIAEGYSVSREKKESFPLTVTSAQKNPTAFYLCASEDSSYGYTFGSGTRLTVV.

This chain joins TRBV4-1 and TRBJ2-5; weak D call: TRBD2 (5 bases). Germline assignment: CDR1 MGHRA and CDR2 YSYEKL. The CDR3 length is 14 residues. V lost 4 bases, J lost 1 base, and 10 bases lay in between. Here the CDR3 reads CASSRPDFQETQYF. CDR3 coding DNA: TGCGCCAGCAGCCGTCCGGACTTCCAAGAGACCCAGTACTTC.

The chain carries TRBV7-9 and TRBJ2-1; tentative D call: TRBD2 (6 bases). Germline-derived CDR1 and CDR2 are SEHNR and FQNEAQ (reference sequence). V shed 0 bases and J shed 6 bases, with 6 bases lying between them. This CDR3 contains 13 residues. The CDR3 region has the DNA TGTGCCAGCAGCTTAGCGGGGGGCAATGAGCAGTTCTTC. This sequence encodes CASSLAGGNEQFF.

This sequence joins TRBV29-1 and TRBJ1-2; 7 bases line up with TRBD1. Germline CDR1 is SQVTM and CDR2 is ANQGSEA. This CDR3 is built from 12 residues. Trimming cost V 7 bases and J 5 bases; bases outside gene matches: 7. The CDR3 DNA is TGCAGCGCTCCGGACAGGATATATGGCTACACCTTC. It specifies CSAPDRIYGYTF.

The rearrangement uses TRBV14 and TRBJ1-4, with 9 bases aligning to TRBD1. The CDR3 is 16 residues long. CDR1 SGHDN and CDR2 FVKESK come from the germline V gene. The V gene end was trimmed by 2 bases and the J gene end by 6 bases; junction bases not matched to a gene: 7. CDR3 coding DNA: TGTGCCAGCAGCCAACCGGGCGGGACAGGGTATGAAAAACTGTTTTTT. Amino acids: CASSQPGGTGYEKLFF.

J is TRBJ2-7 and V is TRBV9; D remains ambiguous. Per the germline V gene, CDR1 is SGDLS and CDR2 is YYNGEE. This CDR3 is built from 15 residues. The V gene lost 0 bases and the J gene lost 2 bases, with 12 bases spanning the gap. CDR3 loop: CASSVGYSQAYEQYF. CDR3 in DNA: TGTGCCAGCAGCGTAGGGTATAGCCAAGCCTACGAGCAGTACTTC.

This clone was found once. V usage is TRBV6-5 and J usage is TRBJ2-1, with 8 bases that match TRBD1. The CDR3 contains 14 residues. The trim removed 6 bases at V and 5 bases at J, leaving 6 bases unmatched. Looked up from germline, CDR1 is MNHEY and CDR2 is SVGAGI. The CDR3 DNA follows: TGTGCCAGCAGGCGCGGACAGGGAAACAATGAGCAGTTCTTC. Amino acid sequence: CASRRGQGNNEQFF.

The chain recombines TRBV5-1 with TRBJ2-5; D unclear. V shed 6 bases and J shed 3 bases, with 9 bases lying between them. CDR1 is SGHRS, CDR2 YFSETQ, per germline. The CDR3 sequence is 12 residues long. The CDR3 here is CASTLTEETQYF. The CDR3 DNA is TGCGCCAGCACCCTTACCGAAGAGACCCAGTACTTC.

The genes are TRBV19 and TRBJ2-4, with no clear D. This CDR3 contains 15 residues. Trimming shortened V by 0 bases and J by 6 bases, and 12 bases separated the two germline ends. The germline gives CDR1 LNHDA, CDR2 SQIVND (reference sequence). DNA for the CDR3: TGTGCCAGTAGTATAGAAGCTGGGATCGGAAACATTCAGTACTTC. This translates into CASSIEAGIGNIQYF.

The chain uses TRBV15 and TRBJ2-7; 9 bases match TRBD1. Germline values: CDR1 LNHNV, CDR2 YYDKDF (reference sequence). The CDR3 consists of 14 residues. The J segment lost 5 bases and the V segment lost 3 bases, leaving 5 bases of the junction unmatched. CDR3 nucleotides: TGTGCCACCAGCAGCCGACAGGGGGTGAACGAGCAGTACTTC. This codes for CATSSRQGVNEQYF.

Here the CDR3 reads CASSISPGNSPLHF. The CDR3 DNA reads as TGTGCCAGTAGTATCTCCCCAGGGAATTCACCCCTCCACTTT. The V call is TRBV19, the J call TRBJ1-6, with D possibly being TRBD1 (5 bases). This CDR3 comprises 14 residues. Trimming shortened V by 3 bases and J by 7 bases, and 10 bases separated the two germline ends. Germline V gene data show CDR1 as LNHDA and CDR2 as SQIVND (reference sequence).

This clone was recorded only once. The chain uses TRBV5-5 and TRBJ1-1; no reliable D call. This CDR3 region has 13 residues. Germline V CDR1 and CDR2: SGHKS, YYEKEE (reference sequence). V was pared by 5 bases and J by 4 bases, with 12 bases between. CDR3 DNA sequence: TGTGCCAGCAGGGAGGCAAGGACCACTGAAGCTTTCTTT. Translation: CASREARTTEAFF.

This chain joins TRBV7-6 and TRBJ1-4; D not certain. Germline V lookup: CDR1 SGHVS, CDR2 FNYEAQ. V lost 3 bases and J 5 bases, leaving 10 bases between the germline ends. The CDR3 consists of 14 residues. The CDR3 DNA reads TGTGCCAGCAGCTTCGGGCAGGCCAATGAAAAACTGTTTTTT. Encoded protein: CASSFGQANEKLFF.